This TCR beta chain appears in the sequencing data of a study of blood T cell repertoires in COVID-19. Background on the study: Collection of acute and convalescent COVID-19 samples took place in the United States, Italy and Spain. T cells, B-cell-depleted T cells, or PBMCs provided the cDNA or gDNA that served as material.

Original handling: The authors estimated nucleated cell counts from reference gene primer amplification. Clones were sequenced by immunoSEQ multiplex PCR, and TCRdb holds only the in-frame ones, with some missing. The V and J calls and clone size were taken over from that table, and D and trimming were inferred from the DNA. Of just over 650,000 clones in the sample, 90% were seen once. The CDR3 consists of 16 residues. Unmatched junction bases numbered 10, after V lost 3 bases and J lost 2 bases. Germline CDR1 reads SGHVS; CDR2 reads FNYEAQ. What was sequenced was peripheral blood. The chain is built from TRBV7-6 and TRBJ2-7, with 7 bases aligning to TRBD2. The clonotype comes from a woman between 18 and 29 years old with acute or convalescent COVID-19. The CDR3 sequence is CASSFGRVGRAYEQYF. CDR3 nucleotide sequence: TGTGCCAGCAGCTTCGGCAGGGTAGGGAGGGCCTACGAGCAGTACTTC.